One sample yielded the 18 T cell receptor beta chains listed below, sequenced in a study of T cells in localized non-small cell lung cancer. Libraries were prepared by immunoSEQ multiplex PCR; TCRdb keeps only in-frame clonotypes and omits some of them. The table has about 30,000 clones, approximately 91% seen once. The sequences come from PBMCs, collected before any cancer treatment. These receptors came from a man between 35 and 75 years old with stage II lung adenocarcinoma.

The genes are TRBV28 and TRBJ1-4; unclear D gene. CDR1 and CDR2 from the germline V gene are MDHEN and SYDVKM. The CDR3 covers 13 residues. Trimming took off 6 bases at V and 7 bases at J, with 12 bases between the two ends. The CDR3 here is CASRGLIGEKLFF. For the CDR3, the DNA is TGTGCCAGCAGGGGTTTGATCGGTGAAAAACTGTTTTTT.

The chain is built from TRBV27 and TRBJ2-1; TRBD2 aligns across 8 bases. The germline V gene encodes CDR1 MNHEY and CDR2 SMNVEV (reference sequence). The junction had 3 bases not matched to a gene; V was cut back by 2 bases and J by 6 bases. The CDR3 extends over 14 amino acids. DNA for the CDR3: TGTGCCAGCAGTTTACGGGAGGGCCCCAATGAGCAGTTCTTC. Amino acids: CASSLREGPNEQFF.

The chain carries TRBV28 and TRBJ1-5; D remains unclear. This CDR3 is 14 amino acids long. Trimming shortened V by 5 bases and J by 0 bases, and 8 bases separated the two germline ends. Germline V gives CDR1 MDHEN, CDR2 SYDVKM. The CDR3 here is CASSPLFSNQPQHF. CDR3 DNA sequence: TGTGCCAGCAGTCCTCTTTTTAGCAATCAGCCCCAGCATTTT.

The chain is built from TRBV28 and TRBJ2-4, with a possible D match to TRBD1 (6 bases). Germline lookup yields CDR1 MDHEN and CDR2 SYDVKM. The CDR3 is made up of 16 amino acids. The V gene lost 5 bases and the J gene lost 0 bases, with 14 bases spanning the gap. The CDR3 coding sequence is TGTGCCAGCAGTCCGGGATGGGGGCTAGCCAAAAACATTCAGTACTTC. Protein product: CASSPGWGLAKNIQYF.

CDR3 DNA sequence: TGTGCCAGCAGTCCGACCAGGGGGTGGGGAGATACGCAGTATTTT. This sequence encodes CASSPTRGWGDTQYF. The chain has TRBV27 and TRBJ2-3; TRBD1 aligns across 7 bases. V was clipped by 5 bases and J by 5 bases; unmatched bases: 10. The CDR3 has 15 residues. Germline CDR1 is MNHEY and CDR2 is SMNVEV (reference sequence).

This clone was detected once. The chain recombines TRBV11-2 with TRBJ2-6, with 9 positions matching TRBD1. The V segment lost 5 bases and the J segment 1 base; nucleotides outside the gene matches: 6. The CDR3 loop spans 17 amino acids. Germline loops: CDR1 SGHAT, CDR2 FQNNGV. CDR3 sequence: CASSSGQGMSGANVLTF. DNA for the CDR3: TGTGCCAGCAGCAGTGGACAGGGGATGTCTGGGGCCAACGTCCTGACTTTC. The full variable domain, in which reference TRBV11-2 and TRBJ2-6 provide the parts outside the CDR3, is EAGVAQSPRYKIIEKRQSVAFWCNPISGHATLYWYQQILGQGPKLLIQFQNNGVVDDSQLPKDRFSAERLKGVDSTLKIQPAKLEDSAVYLCASSSGQGMSGANVLTFGAGSRLTVL.

The chain joins TRBV5-6 to TRBJ2-7; 7 nucleotides agree with TRBD1. V lost 2 bases, J lost 5 bases, and 4 bases stayed unmatched. CDR1 SGHDT and CDR2 YYEEEE come from the germline V gene. The CDR3 is made up of 13 amino acids. The DNA for the CDR3 is TGTGCCAGCAGCTTTTACAGGGGCCACGAGCAGTACTTC. Its protein product is CASSFYRGHEQYF.

In its sample, this clone was seen a few times. The genes are TRBV13 and TRBJ2-3, with a tentative D call TRBD1 (5 bases). Trimming removed 7 bases at V and 5 bases at J, with 16 bases between. Germline V gene lookup returns CDR1 PRHDT and CDR2 FYEKMQ (reference sequence). The CDR3 is made up of 14 amino acids. In nucleotides, the CDR3 is TGTGCCAGCACGGCATGGTCCCAGGGAGATACGCAGTATTTT. Translation: CASTAWSQGDTQYF.

The CDR3 loop is CASSDWTGPKNIQYF. The CDR3, as DNA: TGTGCCAGCAGTGATTGGACAGGCCCCAAAAACATTCAGTACTTC. The rearrangement uses TRBV2 and TRBJ2-4; 7 bases agree with TRBD1. J was trimmed by 2 bases and V by 3 bases; bases with no gene match: 4. Per the germline V gene, CDR1 is SNHLY and CDR2 is FYNNEI. The CDR3 runs to 15 residues.

The rearrangement joins TRBV27 to TRBJ2-1; 11 bases are a match to TRBD2. Germline loops: CDR1 MNHEY, CDR2 SMNVEV (reference sequence). The ends lost 4 bases at V and 5 bases at J; junction bases unmatched: 7. The CDR3 loop spans 16 amino acids. CDR3 coding DNA: TGTGCCAGCAGTTCCCTACTAGCGGGAGTGAACAATGAGCAGTTCTTC. This encodes CASSSLLAGVNNEQFF.

The J gene is TRBJ2-4, the V gene TRBV27, with a possible D match to TRBD2 (5 bases). V lost 3 bases to trimming and J lost 6 bases, with 12 bases between them. Germline-derived CDR1 and CDR2 are MNHEY and SMNVEV (reference sequence). This CDR3 contains 14 residues. The CDR3 nucleotides are TGTGCCAGCAGTTTCCTAGCTTTAGGAAACATTCAGTACTTC. This sequence encodes CASSFLALGNIQYF.

The genes are TRBV28 and TRBJ2-1; TRBD2 matches at 11 bases. Per the germline V gene, CDR1 is MDHEN and CDR2 is SYDVKM. The V gene end was trimmed by 3 bases and the J gene end by 9 bases; junction bases not matched to a gene: 13. The CDR3 loop spans 17 amino acids. This CDR3 reads CASSLLFGSGRAPEQFF. DNA for the CDR3: TGTGCCAGCAGTTTGCTTTTCGGTAGCGGGAGGGCCCCTGAGCAGTTCTTC.

This chain connects TRBV14 to TRBJ2-3; no clear D. With 3 bases removed from V and 4 bases from J, the gap between germline ends came to 11 bases. The CDR3 consists of 14 residues. Per the germline V gene, CDR1 is SGHDN and CDR2 is FVKESK. This chain's CDR3 is CASSHSRRADTQYF. CDR3 bases: TGTGCCAGCAGCCATTCTCGGAGAGCAGATACGCAGTATTTT.

The chain recombines TRBV27 with TRBJ2-2, with 10 positions matching TRBD2. The CDR3 is 14 amino acids. Trimming at V came to 6 bases and at J to 4 bases, leaving 2 bases not matched to a gene. The germline CDR1 and CDR2 sequences are MNHEY and SMNVEV (reference sequence). The CDR3 sequence is CASSGTSVTGELFF. In nucleotides, the CDR3 is TGTGCCAGCAGCGGGACTAGCGTCACCGGGGAGCTGTTTTTT.

J is TRBJ1-1 and V is TRBV30, with D perhaps matching TRBD1 (6 bases). The length of the CDR3 is 13 residues. Germline CDR1 GTSNPN, CDR2 SVGIG (reference sequence). V was shortened by 1 base and J by 5 bases, with 11 bases between the two germline ends. The CDR3 DNA reads TGTGCCTGGAGTGACCCGGGGGCAACTGAAGCTTTCTTT. Amino acid sequence: CAWSDPGATEAFF.

The J gene is TRBJ2-1, the V gene TRBV4-3, with 16 nucleotides matching TRBD2. Germline assignment: CDR1 LGHNA and CDR2 YSLEER. CDR3 length: 18 amino acids. Germline trimming cut 3 bases from V and 4 bases from J; bases unmatched to any gene: 6. The CDR3 DNA is TGCGCCAGCAGCCATCCGGGGACTAGCGGGAGGGGATACAATGAGCAGTTCTTC. Amino acid sequence: CASSHPGTSGRGYNEQFF.

The genes are TRBV29-1 and TRBJ2-1; D remains unclear. The CDR3 length is 12 residues. Per the germline V gene, CDR1 is SQVTM and CDR2 is ANQGSEA. With 5 bases removed from V and 4 bases from J, the gap between germline ends came to 9 bases. CDR3 loop: CSVKQNYNEQFF. CDR3 coding DNA: TGCAGCGTTAAACAGAATTACAATGAGCAGTTCTTC.

The gene calls are TRBV14 and TRBJ1-3; D is possibly TRBD1 (5 bases). The CDR3 runs 17 residues. CDR1 is SGHDN, CDR2 FVKESK, per germline. With 3 bases removed from V and 0 bases from J, the gap between germline ends came to 15 bases. The CDR3, as DNA: TGTGCCAGCAGCCAGAGGGCAGGGCCCTTCTCTGGAAACACCATATATTTT. The encoded protein is CASSQRAGPFSGNTIYF.